These 3 T cell receptor beta chains share one sample of origin, sequenced in a study of PD-1 blockade in classical Hodgkin lymphoma (TCRdb year 2020). The time point label here, explained by the study, means: cycle 1 day 1 (C1D1), immediately before nivolumab initiation. Every trial patient had relapsed after autologous stem cell transplantation, and cohorts A, B and C differed in prior brentuximab vedotin exposure. Magnetic negative selection with a Miltenyi CD8+ T cell isolation kit was used to purify CD8+ T cells from thawed PBMCs. Library preparation employed the immunoSEQ multiplex PCR assay. Held by TCRdb, this immuneACCESS table contains in-frame sequences only and omits some clones. Under half of the omission traces to an unresolved V gene where checked; the cause of the rest is unknown. A total of some 5,700 clones appear in this sample, 45% to 55% of them only once. In total, the top ten clones hold 13% to 15% of the sample.

This specimen was CD8+ T cells from blood, taken at baseline. The origin of the receptors is a human donor with classical Hodgkin lymphoma.

This chain uses TRBV7-9 with TRBJ1-1; no firm D call. There are 13 residues in the CDR3. Trimming left V 2 bases short and J 0 bases short, with 4 bases between. From germline, CDR1 is SEHNR and CDR2 FQNEAQ (reference sequence). CDR3 in DNA: TGTGCCAGCAGCTTACTCGTGAACACTGAAGCTTTCTTT. Encoded protein: CASSLLVNTEAFF.

V usage is TRBV6-5 and J usage is TRBJ1-4, with D unclear. V gave up 4 bases and J gave up 8 bases, with 11 bases separating them. This CDR3 comprises 13 residues. The germline CDR1 and CDR2 sequences are MNHEY and SVGAGI. In nucleotides, the CDR3 is TGTGCCAGCAGTTTGCACAGTAGGGAAAAACTGTTTTTT. Translating gives CASSLHSREKLFF.

The rearrangement uses TRBV7-6 and TRBJ1-1; D call uncertain. V lost 7 bases and J 1 base, leaving 13 bases between the germline ends. The CDR3 runs 14 residues. Germline CDR1 is SGHVS and CDR2 is FNYEAQ. Written as DNA, the CDR3 is TGTGCCAGCACCACCGCGGCGGGGAACACTGAAGCTTTCTTT. Protein sequence: CASTTAAGNTEAFF.